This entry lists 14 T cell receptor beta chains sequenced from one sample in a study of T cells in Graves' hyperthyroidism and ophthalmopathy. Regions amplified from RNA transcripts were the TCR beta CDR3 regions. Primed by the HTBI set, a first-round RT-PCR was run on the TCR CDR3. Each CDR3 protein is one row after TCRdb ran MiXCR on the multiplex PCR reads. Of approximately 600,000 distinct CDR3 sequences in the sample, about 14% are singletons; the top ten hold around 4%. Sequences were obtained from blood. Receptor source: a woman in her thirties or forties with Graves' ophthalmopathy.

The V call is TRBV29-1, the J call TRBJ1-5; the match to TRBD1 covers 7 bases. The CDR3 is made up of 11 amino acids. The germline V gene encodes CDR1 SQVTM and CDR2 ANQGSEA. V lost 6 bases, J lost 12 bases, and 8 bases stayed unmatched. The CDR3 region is CSVVNRGGQHF. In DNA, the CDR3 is TGCAGCGTGGTTAACAGGGGTGGCCAGCATTTT.

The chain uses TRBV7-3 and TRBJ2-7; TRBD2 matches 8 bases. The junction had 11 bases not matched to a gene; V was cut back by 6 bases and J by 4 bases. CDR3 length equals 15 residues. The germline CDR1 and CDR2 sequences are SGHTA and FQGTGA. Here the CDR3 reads CASSTYGGVGYEQYF. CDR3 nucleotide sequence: TGTGCCAGCAGTACCTACGGGGGGGTTGGTTACGAGCAGTACTTC. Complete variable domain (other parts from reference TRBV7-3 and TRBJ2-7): GAGVSQTPSNKVTEKGKYVELRCDPISGHTALYWYRQSLGQGPEFLIYFQGTGAADDSGLPNDRFFAVRPEGSVSTLKIQRTERGDSAVYLCASSTYGGVGYEQYFGPGTRLTVT.

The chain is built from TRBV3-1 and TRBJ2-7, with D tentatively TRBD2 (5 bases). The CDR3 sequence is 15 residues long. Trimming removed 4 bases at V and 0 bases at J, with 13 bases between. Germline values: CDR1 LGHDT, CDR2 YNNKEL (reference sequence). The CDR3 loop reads CASSPGFSGSYEQYF. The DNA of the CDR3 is TGTGCCAGCAGCCCGGGGTTCAGCGGCTCCTACGAGCAGTACTTC.

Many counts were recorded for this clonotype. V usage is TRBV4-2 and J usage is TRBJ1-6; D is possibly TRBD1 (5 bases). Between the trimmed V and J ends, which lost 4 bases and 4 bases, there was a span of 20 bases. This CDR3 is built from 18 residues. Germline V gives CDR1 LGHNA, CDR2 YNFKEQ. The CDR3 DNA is TGTGCCAGCAGCCGCTCCGATCAGGGTGTAACGTATAATTCACCCCTCCACTTT. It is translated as CASSRSDQGVTYNSPLHF.

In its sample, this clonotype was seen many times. CDR3 region: CSARTGVAAATEAFF. Here the CDR3 DNA reads TGCAGTGCTAGGACAGGGGTGGCGGCGGCCACTGAAGCTTTCTTT. The rearrangement uses TRBV20-1 and TRBJ1-1; TRBD1 matches 8 bases. After removal of 3 bases from V and 4 bases from J, the junction contained 10 bases not matched to a gene. The length of the CDR3 is 15 residues. Germline CDR1 and CDR2: DFQATT and SNEGSKA (reference sequence).

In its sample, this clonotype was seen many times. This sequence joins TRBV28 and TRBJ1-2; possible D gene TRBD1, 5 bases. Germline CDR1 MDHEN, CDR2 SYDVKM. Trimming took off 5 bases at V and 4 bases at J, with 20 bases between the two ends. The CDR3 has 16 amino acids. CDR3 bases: TGTGCCAGCAGTCCGCCGGGGGGTGAATGGGGCTATGGCTACACCTTC. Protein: CASSPPGGEWGYGYTF.

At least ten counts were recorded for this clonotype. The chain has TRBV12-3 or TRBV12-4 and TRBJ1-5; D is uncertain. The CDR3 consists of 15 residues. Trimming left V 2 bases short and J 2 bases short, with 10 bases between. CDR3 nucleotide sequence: TGTGCCAGCAGTTTACACTCGGATCGCAATCAGCCCCAGCATTTT. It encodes CASSLHSDRNQPQHF.

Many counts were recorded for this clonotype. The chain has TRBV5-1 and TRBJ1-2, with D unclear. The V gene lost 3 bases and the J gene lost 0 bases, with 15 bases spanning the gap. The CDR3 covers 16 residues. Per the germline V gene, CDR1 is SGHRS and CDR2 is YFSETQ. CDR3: CASSSTGISANYGYTF. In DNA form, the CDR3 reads TGCGCCAGCAGCTCGACGGGGATTTCGGCTAACTATGGCTACACCTTC.

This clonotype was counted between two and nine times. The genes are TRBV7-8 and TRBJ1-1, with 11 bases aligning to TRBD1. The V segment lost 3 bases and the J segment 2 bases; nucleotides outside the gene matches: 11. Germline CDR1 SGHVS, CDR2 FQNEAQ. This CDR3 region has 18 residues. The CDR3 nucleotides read TGTGCCAGCAGCTTTCGACCTGGACAGGGGGCTGACAACACTGAAGCTTTCTTT. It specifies CASSFRPGQGADNTEAFF.

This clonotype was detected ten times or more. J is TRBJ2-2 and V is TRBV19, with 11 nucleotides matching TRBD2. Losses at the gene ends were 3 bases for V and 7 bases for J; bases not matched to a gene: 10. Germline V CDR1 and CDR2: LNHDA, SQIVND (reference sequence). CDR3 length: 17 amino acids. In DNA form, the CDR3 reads TGTGCCAGTAGTATCTCTCTTAGCGGGAGGGCCAGCGGGGAGCTGTTTTTT. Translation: CASSISLSGRASGELFF.

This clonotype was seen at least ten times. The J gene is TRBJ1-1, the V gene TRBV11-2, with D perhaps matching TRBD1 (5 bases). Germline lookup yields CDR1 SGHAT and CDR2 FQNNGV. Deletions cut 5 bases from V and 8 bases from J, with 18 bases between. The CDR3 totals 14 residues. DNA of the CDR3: TGTGCCAGCAGCCCAGCGTCGGTTCAGGGCGAAGCTTTCTTT. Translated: CASSPASVQGEAFF.

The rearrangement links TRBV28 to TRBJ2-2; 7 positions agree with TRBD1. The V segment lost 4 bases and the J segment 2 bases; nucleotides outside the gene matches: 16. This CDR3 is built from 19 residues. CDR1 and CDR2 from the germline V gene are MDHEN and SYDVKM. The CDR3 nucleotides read TGTGCCAGCAGTTCCCCAGGGCGGACAGGCGACTATAACACCGGGGAGCTGTTTTTT. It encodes CASSSPGRTGDYNTGELFF.

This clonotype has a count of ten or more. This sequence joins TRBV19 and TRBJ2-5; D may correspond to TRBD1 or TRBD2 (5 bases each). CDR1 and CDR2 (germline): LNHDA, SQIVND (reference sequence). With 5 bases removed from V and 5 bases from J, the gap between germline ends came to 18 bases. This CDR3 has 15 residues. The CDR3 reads CASSSLRGPGETQYF. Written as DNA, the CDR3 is TGTGCCAGTAGTTCCTTAAGGGGTCCGGGGGAGACCCAGTACTTC.

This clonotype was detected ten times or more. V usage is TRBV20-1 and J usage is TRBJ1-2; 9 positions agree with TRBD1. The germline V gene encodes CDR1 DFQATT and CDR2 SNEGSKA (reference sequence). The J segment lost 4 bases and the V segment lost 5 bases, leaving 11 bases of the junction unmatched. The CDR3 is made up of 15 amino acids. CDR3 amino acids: CSASSGTGNPYGYTF. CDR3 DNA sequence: TGCAGTGCTTCCTCCGGGACAGGGAACCCCTATGGCTACACCTTC.